This TCR beta chain is from a study of blood T cell repertoires in COVID-19. Study-level information: Before being deemed recovered, Cohort 3 donors had two negative PCRs, clearance, or symptom resolution.

This clone has a single count. Profiled with immunoSEQ multiplex PCR; TCRdb holds only in-frame clones, not every one. The sample yields about 400,000 clones, 87% seen once. This CDR3 contains 15 residues. Germline trimming cut 2 bases from V and 4 bases from J; bases unmatched to any gene: 5. CDR1 SGHRS and CDR2 YFSETQ come from the germline V gene. The sequenced material came from PBMCs or T cells enriched from blood (not recorded which). This sequence originates from a man aged 40-55 years in a cohort exposed to, infected with or recovered from COVID-19 (not recorded which). This rearrangement joins TRBV5-1 to TRBJ2-7; 11 nucleotides match TRBD1. In DNA, the CDR3 is TGCGCCAGCAGCTTAAGGACAGGGGGCTCATACGAGCAGTACTTC. It yields the protein CASSLRTGGSYEQYF.